This TCR beta chain was identified in a study of blood T cell repertoires in COVID-19. Whole-study context: Samples representing acute and convalescent COVID-19 were sourced from the United States, Italy and Spain.

In terms of age and location, participants ranged from roughly 18 to 90 years and lived in fewer than 30 US areas. Germline V lookup: CDR1 SGHRS, CDR2 YFSETQ. V was cut by 4 bases and J by 3 bases, with 10 bases left in between. CDR3 length: 13 residues. How the authors handled the data: It was from reference gene primer amplification that nucleated cell counts were estimated. This table comes from immunoSEQ multiplex PCR, and its TCRdb copy is limited to in-frame clones, with some not included. That table furnishes V, J and clone size, whereas the DNA furnished D and trimming. The sample lists a few hundred thousand clones; roughly 80% were seen once.

The TCR was taken from a woman aged 45-65 years who had recovered from COVID-19. The chain employs TRBV5-1 and TRBJ1-2; perhaps TRBD1 as D (6 bases). Material for sequencing was PBMCs or T cells enriched from blood (not recorded which). The CDR3 sequence: CASSPGQHYGYTF. Written as DNA, the CDR3 is TGCGCCAGCAGCCCTGGACAGCACTATGGCTACACCTTC.